This passage covers 27 T cell receptor beta chains from one sample sequenced in a study of OX40 agonist ivuxolimab in advanced cancers. Profiled with immunoSEQ multiplex PCR; TCRdb holds only in-frame clones, not every one. The sample consists of approximately 77,000 clones, approximately 84% of them appearing once. Source: CD4+ or CD8+ T cells sorted from blood, taken in a trial of the OX40 agonist ivuxolimab. These receptors came from an adult with an advanced solid tumor such as melanoma, head and neck, liver or kidney cancer.

This clone came up a few times. This chain connects TRBV4-2 to TRBJ2-1, with a weak D call TRBD2 (6 bases). Germline V gives CDR1 LGHNA, CDR2 YNFKEQ. The CDR3 loop spans 17 amino acids. V was clipped by 6 bases and J by 0 bases, with 18 bases between them. This CDR3 reads CASSRMGGMSSYNEQFF. CDR3 coding DNA: TGTGCCAGCAGTCGCATGGGGGGAATGAGCTCCTACAATGAGCAGTTCTTC.

This chain links TRBV15 with TRBJ1-1, with a weak D call TRBD1 (5 bases). The CDR3 covers 16 residues. Germline V lookup: CDR1 LNHNV, CDR2 YYDKDF (reference sequence). Trimming pared 2 bases from V and 3 bases from J, leaving 16 bases between. CDR3: CATSRSMRGADTEAFF. DNA for the CDR3: TGTGCCACCAGCAGATCTATGAGGGGCGCGGACACTGAAGCTTTCTTT.

This rearrangement joins TRBV5-6 to TRBJ1-2; weak D call: TRBD1 (5 bases). In germline, CDR1 is SGHDT, CDR2 YYEEEE. CDR3 size: 15 residues. Trimming pared 4 bases from V and 4 bases from J, leaving 17 bases between. The CDR3 is CASSVTGRRTYGYTF. The CDR3 DNA reads TGTGCCAGCAGCGTAACAGGACGGAGGACCTATGGCTACACCTTC.

This clone was detected only once. The V call is TRBV30, the J call TRBJ1-5, with D possibly matching TRBD1 (5 bases). The germline V gene encodes CDR1 GTSNPN and CDR2 SVGIG (reference sequence). Trimming stripped 4 bases from V and 9 bases from J, with 22 bases between. The CDR3 has 15 residues. The CDR3 coding sequence is TGTGCCTGGAATCGGGCAGGGAGCCCTGGTAGGCCCCAGCATTTT. It codes for CAWNRAGSPGRPQHF. The whole variable domain, filled in from reference TRBV30 and TRBJ1-5, reads SQTIHQWPATLVQPVGSPLSLECTVEGTSNPNLYWYRQAAGRGLQLLFYSVGIGQISSEVPQNLSASRPQDRQFILSSKKLLLSDSGFYLCAWNRAGSPGRPQHFGDGTRLSIL.

CDR3 amino acids: CASSLRRDRGNQPQHF. CDR3 bases: TGTGCCAGCAGTCTTCGCCGGGACAGGGGCAATCAGCCCCAGCATTTT. The rearrangement joins TRBV2 to TRBJ1-5, with 9 nucleotides matching TRBD1. Germline-derived CDR1 and CDR2 are SNHLY and FYNNEI. V dropped 5 bases and J dropped 2; count of bases not matched to a gene: 7. The CDR3 spans 16 residues. Complete variable domain (other parts from reference TRBV2 and TRBJ1-5): EPEVTQTPSHQVTQMGQEVILRCVPISNHLYFYWYRQILGQKVEFLVSFYNNEISEKSEIFDDQFSVERPDGSNFTLKIRSTKLEDSAMYFCASSLRRDRGNQPQHFGDGTRLSIL.

This chain links TRBV9 with TRBJ2-2, with 7 bases lining up with TRBD2. The CDR3 is 16 amino acids. The germline V gene encodes CDR1 SGDLS and CDR2 YYNGEE. Trimming at V came to 4 bases and at J to 1 base, leaving 7 bases not matched to a gene. CDR3 DNA sequence: TGTGCCAGCAGCTACCGGTTAGCGGGGAACACCGGGGAGCTGTTTTTT. This sequence encodes CASSYRLAGNTGELFF.

The chain couples TRBV5-4 to TRBJ2-3, with D hard to call. The germline gives CDR1 SGHNT, CDR2 YYREEE (reference sequence). This CDR3 is built from 14 residues. V shed 1 base and J shed 2 bases, with 8 bases lying between them. The chain's CDR3 is CASSLSSDTDTQYF. The CDR3 bases are TGTGCCAGCAGCTTGAGTAGTGACACAGATACGCAGTATTTT.

The J gene is TRBJ2-7, the V gene TRBV6-5; the match to TRBD1 covers 11 bases. CDR1 and CDR2 (germline): MNHEY, SVGAGI. V trimming: 4 bases; J trimming: 6 bases; junction bases outside the gene matches: 5. The length of the CDR3 is 14 residues. CDR3 nucleotides: TGTGCCAGCAGTTTGAGGACAGGGGGCGGCGAGCAGTACTTC. It encodes CASSLRTGGGEQYF.

The chain is built from TRBV7-9 and TRBJ2-7; perhaps TRBD2 as D (7 bases). The CDR3 has 15 residues. Germline V gene lookup returns CDR1 SEHNR and CDR2 FQNEAQ (reference sequence). Trimming shortened V by 5 bases and J by 5 bases, and 19 bases separated the two germline ends. The CDR3 loop is CASSTITGGRNEQYF. The CDR3 DNA is TGTGCCAGCAGCACGATAACCGGGGGGCGCAACGAGCAGTACTTC. Based on the CDR3 plus reference TRBV7-9 and TRBJ2-7, the full variable domain is DTGVSQNPRHKITKRGQNVTFRCDPISEHNRLYWYRQTLGQGPEFLTYFQNEAQLEKSRLLSDRFSAERPKGSFSTLEIQRTEQGDSAMYLCASSTITGGRNEQYFGPGTRLTVT.

The rearrangement uses TRBV10-3 and TRBJ1-2; 8 bases map to TRBD1. The CDR3 is made up of 14 amino acids. The germline V gene encodes CDR1 ENHRY and CDR2 SYGVKD. J gave up 6 bases and V 7 bases, and 10 bases lay outside the gene matches. CDR3 protein: CAIKITGGVDGYTF. The DNA of the CDR3 is TGTGCCATCAAAATTACAGGGGGTGTCGATGGCTACACCTTC.

CDR3 loop: CSVRKWDGGGDGYTF. CDR3 bases: TGCAGCGTTAGAAAGTGGGACGGAGGGGGCGATGGCTACACCTTC. V gene TRBV29-1 combines with J gene TRBJ1-2; 7 positions agree with TRBD1. The junction had 15 bases not matched to a gene; V was cut back by 5 bases and J by 6 bases. The germline CDR1 and CDR2 sequences are SQVTM and ANQGSEA. This CDR3 spans 15 amino acids.

This clone was seen a few times. V gene TRBV19 combines with J gene TRBJ1-1, with D uncertain. V lost 3 bases and J 1 base, leaving 9 bases between the germline ends. The CDR3 loop spans 14 amino acids. In germline, CDR1 is LNHDA, CDR2 SQIVND (reference sequence). CDR3 DNA sequence: TGTGCCAGTAGTATGGGTACGGGGAACACTGAAGCTTTCTTT. Residues: CASSMGTGNTEAFF.

V is TRBV5-1 and J is TRBJ2-7; unclear D gene. V shed 3 bases and J shed 5 bases, with 6 bases lying between them. The CDR3 is 11 amino acids. CDR1 is SGHRS and CDR2 is YFSETQ in the germline V gene. Here the CDR3 DNA reads TGCGCCAGCAGCTATAAGGACGAGCAGTACTTC. This sequence encodes CASSYKDEQYF.

The chain couples TRBV29-1 to TRBJ2-3; 14 bases are a match to TRBD2. The CDR3 sequence is 18 residues long. The junction had 14 bases not matched to a gene; V was cut back by 3 bases and J by 6 bases. Germline CDR1 SQVTM, CDR2 ANQGSEA. The CDR3 is CSVEGQGLAGEWLDTQYF. DNA of the CDR3: TGCAGCGTTGAGGGACAGGGACTAGCGGGGGAATGGCTGGATACGCAGTATTTT.

The CDR3 loop reads CASSIPQTMNTEAFF. The CDR3 region has the DNA TGTGCCAGTAGTATCCCGCAGACAATGAACACTGAAGCTTTCTTT. The rearrangement links TRBV19 to TRBJ1-1; D ambiguous. This CDR3 is 15 amino acids long. Germline V gives CDR1 LNHDA, CDR2 SQIVND (reference sequence). With 3 bases removed from V and 0 bases from J, the gap between germline ends came to 11 bases.

The chain uses TRBV7-3 and TRBJ2-2; TRBD1 agrees at 11 bases. The germline V gene encodes CDR1 SGHTA and CDR2 FQGTGA. The CDR3 runs 15 residues. Unmatched junction bases numbered 6, after V lost 5 bases and J lost 7 bases. CDR3 sequence (DNA): TGTGCCAGCAGCCCCGGACAGGGGGCGGGCGGGGAGCTGTTTTTT. Translation: CASSPGQGAGGELFF.

The chain links TRBV2 to TRBJ2-3; TRBD1 agrees at 7 bases. From germline, CDR1 is SNHLY and CDR2 FYNNEI. Losses at the gene ends were 1 base for V and 0 bases for J; bases not matched to a gene: 1. The CDR3 length is 15 residues. CDR3 in DNA: TGTGCCAGCAGTGAAGGACAGGGTAGCACAGATACGCAGTATTTT. Protein sequence: CASSEGQGSTDTQYF.

V and J are TRBV5-6 and TRBJ1-5; D possibly corresponds to TRBD1 (5 bases). V was cut by 4 bases and J by 4 bases, with 21 bases left in between. Germline lookup yields CDR1 SGHDT and CDR2 YYEEEE. This CDR3 is built from 17 residues. DNA for the CDR3: TGTGCCAGCAGCCTAGGGACGGTGGATTTCTTGAATCAGCCCCAGCATTTT. The encoded protein is CASSLGTVDFLNQPQHF. Using reference TRBV5-6 and TRBJ1-5 for the parts outside the CDR3, the full variable domain is DAGVTQSPTHLIKTRGQQVTLRCSPKSGHDTVSWYQQALGQGPQFIFQYYEEEERQRGNFPDRFSGHQFPNYSSELNVNALLLGDSALYLCASSLGTVDFLNQPQHFGDGTRLSIL.

The CDR3: CASSYTSGSSEQYF. CDR3 nucleotide sequence: TGTGCCAGCAGCTACACTAGCGGGAGTTCCGAGCAGTACTTC. J is TRBJ2-7 and V is TRBV11-3, with 11 bases identical to TRBD2. The CDR3 length is 14 residues. CDR1 and CDR2 from the germline V gene are SGHNT and YENEEA. V was clipped by 4 bases and J by 6 bases; unmatched bases: 5. Using reference TRBV11-3 and TRBJ2-7 for the parts outside the CDR3, the full variable domain is EAGVVQSPRYKIIEKKQPVAFWCNPISGHNTLYWYLQNLGQGPELLIRYENEEAVDDSQLPKDRFSAERLKGVDSTLKIQPAELGDSAVYLCASSYTSGSSEQYFGPGTRLTVT.

This chain uses TRBV15 with TRBJ2-5; tentative D call: TRBD2 (6 bases). The end of the DNA fits TRBJ2-7 better, so the J call may be wrong. The CDR3 contains 15 residues. CDR1 and CDR2 from the germline V gene are LNHNV and YYDKDF (reference sequence). CDR3 amino acids: CATSRDDAGRYEQYF. The CDR3, as DNA: TGTGCCACCAGCAGAGATGATGCGGGGCGGTACGAGCAGTACTTC.

This chain uses TRBV6-6 with TRBJ2-7, with TRBD2 matching over 7 bases. CDR3 size: 15 residues. The germline gives CDR1 MNHNY, CDR2 SVGAGI (reference sequence). Trimming took 4 bases from V and 7 from J; bases not matched to a gene: 13. CDR3 residues: CASSFSGLEIREQYF. CDR3 bases: TGTGCCAGCAGTTTTTCCGGACTAGAAATAAGGGAGCAGTACTTC.

The V and J genes are TRBV19 and TRBJ2-5, with D perhaps matching TRBD2 (5 bases). Between the trimmed V and J ends, which lost 7 bases and 5 bases, there was a span of 14 bases. From germline, CDR1 is LNHDA and CDR2 SQIVND (reference sequence). The CDR3 is 13 amino acids. The CDR3 DNA sequence: TGTGCCAGTACTACCTTGAGCGGTGAGACCCAGTACTTC. Its protein is CASTTLSGETQYF.

The V call is TRBV5-8, the J call TRBJ2-3, with D unresolved. Trimming stripped 2 bases from V and 0 bases from J, with 13 bases between. CDR3 length: 16 amino acids. Germline CDR1 reads SGHTS; CDR2 reads YDEGEE. As DNA, the CDR3 is TGTGCCAGCAGCTTTCCTAGTGGTTCTAGCACAGATACGCAGTATTTT. It yields the protein CASSFPSGSSTDTQYF.

The table lists this clone with a count of one. The chain combines TRBV7-2 with TRBJ1-2, with 8 bases identical to TRBD1. V dropped 1 base and J dropped 5; count of bases not matched to a gene: 9. In germline, CDR1 is SGHTA, CDR2 FQGNSA. The CDR3 is 16 amino acids. The CDR3 DNA reads as TGTGCCAGCAGCTTAGTAACGGCAGGGGGCTGGTATGGCTACACCTTC. Translation gives CASSLVTAGGWYGYTF.

Ten or more counts support this clone. Other DNA sequences in this sample translate to the same CDR3. The chain carries TRBV5-1 and TRBJ1-1, with D perhaps TRBD1 (6 bases). Germline CDR1 SGHRS, CDR2 YFSETQ. This CDR3 is built from 14 residues. V was pared by 3 bases and J by 1 base, with 10 bases between. DNA for the CDR3: TGCGCCAGCAGCTCGCGGACAGCGAACACTGAAGCTTTCTTT. Translating gives CASSSRTANTEAFF.

This clone was detected only once. V usage is TRBV5-4 and J usage is TRBJ2-4; tentative D call: TRBD1 (5 bases). This CDR3 has 15 residues. In germline, CDR1 is SGHNT, CDR2 YYREEE (reference sequence). V lost 4 bases, J lost 6 bases, and 17 bases lay in between. This CDR3 reads CASSVSRAFGNIQYF. In DNA, the CDR3 is TGTGCCAGCAGCGTGTCCAGGGCGTTTGGAAACATTCAGTACTTC.

The CDR3 DNA reads TGCGCCAGCAGCCAAGATAGAGACAGGAGCTCCTATAATTCACCCCTCCACTTT. Amino acid sequence: CASSQDRDRSSYNSPLHF. The chain has TRBV4-1 and TRBJ1-6; a weak D match, TRBD1 (6 bases). The CDR3 covers 18 residues. Germline CDR1 MGHRA, CDR2 YSYEKL. Trimming cost V 0 bases and J 0 bases, with 12 bases left between them.